Each of the 2 T cell receptor beta chains below was sequenced from the same sample in a study of siplizumab effects on memory and regulatory T cells. This table comes from immunoSEQ multiplex PCR, and its TCRdb copy is limited to in-frame clones, with some not included. Of tens of thousands of clones in the sample, about 98% were seen once. The sample comprised naive CD8+ T cells sorted from blood. These receptors were taken from a human donor in good health.

The chain's CDR3 is CASSSRRDFPYEQYF. The CDR3 DNA reads TGTGCCAGCAGCAGTCGCCGGGACTTCCCCTACGAGCAGTACTTC. The V call is TRBV7-9, the J call TRBJ2-7; D may be TRBD2 (6 bases). From germline, CDR1 is SEHNR and CDR2 FQNEAQ (reference sequence). This CDR3 comprises 15 residues. Trimming cost V 5 bases and J 2 bases, with 16 bases left between them. The whole variable domain, filled in from reference TRBV7-9 and TRBJ2-7, reads DTGVSQNPRHKITKRGQNVTFRCDPISEHNRLYWYRQTLGQGPEFLTYFQNEAQLEKSRLLSDRFSAERPKGSFSTLEIQRTEQGDSAMYLCASSSRRDFPYEQYFGPGTRLTVT.

The rearrangement joins TRBV7-8 to TRBJ2-1, with TRBD1 as a possible D gene (5 bases). V lost 3 bases to trimming and J lost 3 bases, with 15 bases between them. Looked up from germline, CDR1 is SGHVS and CDR2 is FQNEAQ. The CDR3 length is 16 residues. The CDR3: CASSFFSGQGYNEQFF. CDR3 nucleotide sequence: TGTGCCAGCAGCTTCTTTAGTGGGCAGGGCTACAATGAGCAGTTCTTC.